This TCR beta chain was identified during a study of T-cell memory formation after mild COVID-19. Germline V gives CDR1 SQVTM, CDR2 ANQGSEA. CDR3 length: 14 residues. V dropped 2 bases and J dropped 4 bases, with 14 bases sitting between them. TCRdb reprocessed the 5' RACE reads via MiXCR and lists one record per CDR3 protein. The sample has 500,000 to 550,000 distinct CDR3 sequences; approximately 20% are singletons. The sequencing input was PBMCs or a T cell subset sorted from them (not recorded which). V is TRBV29-1 and J is TRBJ2-5; D is undetermined. The receptor's source is an adult woman who had mild COVID-19 (a few samples of this study predate the infection). Cell type and time point are not known. CDR3 sequence (DNA): TGCAGCGTTGAAAGGCTGCCCCGAGGAGAGACCCAGTACTTC. This gives the protein CSVERLPRGETQYF.